These T cell receptor beta chains were read from a single sample in a study of T-cell memory formation after mild COVID-19. TCRdb re-called the 5' RACE reads through MiXCR, storing one row per CDR3 protein. Among approximately 480,000 distinct CDR3 sequences listed, approximately 18% were seen once. Sequenced: PBMCs or a T cell subset sorted from them (not recorded which). Every receptor here comes from an adult woman who had mild COVID-19 (a few samples of this study predate the infection). Cell type and time point are not known. CDR3s include the opening cysteine and the closing phenylalanine or tryptophan. D genes are given only for firm matches. Not every row has a clone size; where given, it reads once, few, many or a size class.

size	V	D	J	CDR3	DNA
many	TRBV20-1	TRBD1	TRBJ1-3	CSARGGTGLSGNTIYF	TGCAGTGCTAGAGGAGGGACAGGGCTCTCTGGAAACACCATATATTTT
few	TRBV5-4	TRBD1	TRBJ2-1	CASSPQGASYNEQFF	TGTGCCAGCAGCCCCCAGGGGGCTTCCTACAATGAGCAGTTCTTC
-	TRBV6-5	-	TRBJ2-3	CASSYFGNPDTQYF	TGTGCCAGCAGTTACTTCGGGAACCCAGATACGCAGTATTTT
-	TRBV6-5	TRBD1	TRBJ1-5	CASSLDRVYQPQHF	TGTGCCAGCAGCCTCGACAGGGTTTACCAGCCCCAGCATTTT
-	TRBV14	TRBD2	TRBJ2-2	CASSQAGGLNTGELFF	TGTGCCAGCAGCCAAGCGGGAGGGTTGAACACCGGGGAGCTGTTTTTT
few	TRBV29-1	TRBD1	TRBJ2-3	CTLNPPGQGGTDTQYF	TGCACCCTTAACCCCCCGGGACAGGGAGGCACAGATACGCAGTATTTT
-	TRBV20-1	-	TRBJ1-6	CSAKNRGSYNSPLHF	TGCAGTGCCAAGAATCGGGGTTCCTATAATTCACCCCTCCACTTT
-	TRBV20-1	-	TRBJ1-1	CSAPARTQKGEAFF	TGCAGTGCTCCCGCGAGGACACAGAAGGGTGAAGCTTTCTTT
few	TRBV6-5	-	TRBJ2-7	CASSSPWEQYF	TGTGCCAGCAGTTCCCCCTGGGAGCAGTACTTC
few	TRBV5-1	-	TRBJ2-7	CASSLARPGQFISYEQYF	TGCGCCAGCAGCTTGGCTCGACCCGGACAGTTCATCTCCTACGAGCAGTACTTC
-	TRBV27	-	TRBJ2-7	CASSLQSGKTYEQYF	TGTGCCAGCAGTTTGCAGTCCGGCAAGACCTACGAGCAGTACTTC
few	TRBV5-1	-	TRBJ1-6	CASSSVEGGNSPLHF	TGCGCCAGCAGCTCGGTGGAAGGAGGGAATTCACCCCTCCACTTT
many	TRBV14	-	TRBJ2-3	CASSLRSTDTQYF	TGTGCCAGCAGCCTGAGATCCACAGATACGCAGTATTTT
many	TRBV5-6	TRBD1	TRBJ2-4	CASSLGQGIIQYF	TGTGCCAGCAGCTTGGGACAGGGGATTATTCAGTACTTC
few	TRBV25-1	TRBD1	TRBJ2-7	CASSDQDRGSSYEQYF	TGTGCCAGCAGTGACCAGGACAGGGGCAGCTCCTACGAGCAGTACTTC
few	TRBV7-2	-	TRBJ2-7	CASSPRGTPKQYF	TGTGCCAGCAGCCCAAGGGGTACCCCCAAGCAGTACTTC
-	TRBV7-8	TRBD2	TRBJ2-3	CASSPSLAGTDTQYF	TGTGCCAGCAGCCCCTCTCTAGCGGGCACAGATACGCAGTATTTT
few	TRBV20-1	-	TRBJ1-1	CSAPFPRDYRNTEAFF	TGCAGTGCCCCTTTCCCCCGGGACTACAGGAACACTGAAGCTTTCTTT
-	TRBV2	-	TRBJ2-1	CASSERETNNEQFF	TGTGCCAGCAGTGAACGCGAGACTAACAATGAGCAGTTCTTC
few	TRBV6-5	-	TRBJ1-2	CASSLNGGGYTF	TGTGCCAGCAGTTTGAACGGAGGGGGCTACACCTTC
-	TRBV19	-	TRBJ2-7	CASSTQGEQYF	TGTGCCAGTAGTACCCAGGGCGAGCAGTACTTC
-	TRBV5-1	-	TRBJ1-1	CASSLVAGAVAFF	TGCGCCAGCAGCTTGGTCGCAGGGGCGGTAGCTTTCTTT
few	TRBV9	TRBD2	TRBJ2-1	CASSVGRGGSYNEQFF	TGTGCCAGCAGCGTAGGCCGGGGGGGATCCTACAATGAGCAGTTCTTC
-	TRBV18	-	TRBJ1-1	CASSHRDLRNTEAFF	TGTGCCAGCTCTCACCGGGACCTAAGGAACACTGAAGCTTTCTTT
-	TRBV20-1	TRBD1	TRBJ2-7	CSARDMTGAAEQYF	TGCAGTGCTAGAGATATGACAGGGGCGGCCGAGCAGTACTTC
-	TRBV5-1	-	TRBJ1-4	CASSFKGTNEKLFF	TGCGCCAGCAGCTTTAAAGGGACTAATGAAAAACTGTTTTTT
-	TRBV5-6	-	TRBJ1-5	CASSFGYYQTPNQPQHF	TGTGCCAGCAGCTTTGGGTATTACCAGACTCCCAATCAGCCCCAGCATTTT
few	TRBV27	TRBD1	TRBJ1-2	CASSPPGGGGYTF	TGTGCCAGCAGTCCCCCAGGGGGCGGTGGCTACACCTTC
-	TRBV30	-	TRBJ2-5	CAWSGAGGAETQYF	TGTGCCTGGTCGGGGGCAGGGGGAGCGGAGACCCAGTACTTC
-	TRBV7-9	-	TRBJ2-7	CASRNKDGEQYF	TGTGCCAGCAGGAACAAAGACGGCGAGCAGTACTTC
-	TRBV7-2	-	TRBJ1-5	CASSSSQGRQPQHF	TGTGCCAGCAGCTCGTCTCAAGGACGTCAGCCCCAGCATTTT
few	TRBV7-8	TRBD1	TRBJ1-2	CASSLVVTGADGYTF	TGTGCCAGCAGCTTGGTCGTCACAGGGGCGGATGGCTACACCTTC
-	TRBV20-1	-	TRBJ2-6	CSARGYPGANVLTF	TGCAGTGCTAGGGGTTACCCTGGGGCCAACGTCCTGACTTTC
few	TRBV30	-	TRBJ1-5	CAWRRPGGGNQPQHF	TGTGCCTGGAGACGACCGGGGGGCGGCAATCAGCCCCAGCATTTT
few	TRBV11-1	-	TRBJ2-3	CASSFSGLSPGTDTQYF	TGTGCCAGCAGCTTTAGCGGCCTAAGTCCTGGTACAGATACGCAGTATTTT
-	TRBV3-1	-	TRBJ1-1	CASSRWGMHPRNTEAFF	TGTGCCAGCAGCCGGTGGGGGATGCATCCTAGGAACACTGAAGCTTTCTTT
-	TRBV29-1	-	TRBJ2-1	CSGLGDWNGDEQFF	TGCAGCGGACTAGGGGATTGGAATGGCGATGAGCAGTTCTTC
-	TRBV18	-	TRBJ2-5	CASSPSQWGGTQYF	TGTGCCAGCTCACCATCACAGTGGGGAGGGACCCAGTACTTC